This entry lists 3 T cell receptor beta chains sequenced from one sample in a study of blood T cell repertoires in COVID-19. Some clones are missing from TCRdb's copy, which holds only in-frame ones; the method was immunoSEQ multiplex PCR. The table has about 300,000 clones, roughly 90% seen once. Sequenced sample: peripheral blood. The receptors were sampled from a young man who had recovered from COVID-19.

This rearrangement joins TRBV3-1 (or the pseudogene TRBV3-2) to TRBJ2-3; D remains unclear. The CDR3 is 13 residues long. Germline assignment: CDR1 LGHDT and CDR2 YNNKEL (reference sequence). V lost 5 bases, J lost 1 base, and 7 bases lay in between. The CDR3 is CASSEAGTDTQYF. In DNA form, the CDR3 reads TGTGCCAGCAGCGAGGCGGGCACAGATACGCAGTATTTT.

The gene calls are TRBV27 and TRBJ2-1; perhaps TRBD2 as D (5 bases). V was pared by 4 bases and J by 0 bases, with 16 bases between. The CDR3 length is 17 residues. The germline V gene encodes CDR1 MNHEY and CDR2 SMNVEV (reference sequence). DNA for the CDR3: TGTGCCAGCAGTTGGGCTAGCCCATCCAGCTCCTACAATGAGCAGTTCTTC. Amino acids: CASSWASPSSSYNEQFF.

V usage is TRBV7-5 and J usage is TRBJ1-2; the table's D call TRBD1 went unverified against the DNA. TRBV7-5 constitutes a pseudogene. The CDR3 has 15 amino acids. This CDR3 is CARSRLWPPEMGYTF. CDR3 coding DNA: TGTGCCAGAAGCCGTCTGTGGCCACCCGAAATGGGCTACACCTTC.